This T cell receptor (beta chain) was obtained from a study of T cells after yellow fever vaccination. The CDR3 loop spans 17 amino acids. The V and J ends lost 5 bases and 4 bases, in that order; junction bases with no gene match: 7. Germline lookup yields CDR1 SGHAT and CDR2 FQNNGV. TCRdb independently ran MiXCR on the 5' RACE reads; one entry per CDR3 protein. This table has about 74,000 distinct CDR3 sequences, approximately 7.7% appearing once. The V and J genes are TRBV11-2 and TRBJ2-3; TRBD2 matches at 15 bases. The clonotype was recovered from a man aged 18 to 30 who received the YFV17D yellow fever vaccine. Specimen: CD8+ T cells sorted from PBMCs, collected more than 4 days after the first yellow fever vaccination. The CDR3 loop reads CASSPWTSGGAADTQYF. The CDR3 region has the DNA TGTGCCAGCAGCCCATGGACTAGCGGGGGGGCGGCAGATACGCAGTATTTT. Based on the CDR3 plus reference TRBV11-2 and TRBJ2-3, the full variable domain is EAGVAQSPRYKIIEKRQSVAFWCNPISGHATLYWYQQILGQGPKLLIQFQNNGVVDDSQLPKDRFSAERLKGVDSTLKIQPAKLEDSAVYLCASSPWTSGGAADTQYFGPGTRLTVL.